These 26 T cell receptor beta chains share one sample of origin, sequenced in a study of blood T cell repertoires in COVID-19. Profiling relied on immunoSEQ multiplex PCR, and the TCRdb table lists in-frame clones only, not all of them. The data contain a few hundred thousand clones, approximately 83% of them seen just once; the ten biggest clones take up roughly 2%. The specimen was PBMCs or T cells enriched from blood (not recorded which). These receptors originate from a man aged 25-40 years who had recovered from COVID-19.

The CDR3 region has the DNA TGTGCCAGTAGTAGACAGGACCCCACAGATACGCAGTATTTT. The encoded protein is CASSRQDPTDTQYF. V gene TRBV19 combines with J gene TRBJ2-3; D perhaps matches TRBD1 (6 bases). The germline V and J ends were trimmed by 4 bases and 2 bases, with 10 bases remaining between them. The CDR3 contains 14 residues. Germline-derived CDR1 and CDR2 are LNHDA and SQIVND (reference sequence).

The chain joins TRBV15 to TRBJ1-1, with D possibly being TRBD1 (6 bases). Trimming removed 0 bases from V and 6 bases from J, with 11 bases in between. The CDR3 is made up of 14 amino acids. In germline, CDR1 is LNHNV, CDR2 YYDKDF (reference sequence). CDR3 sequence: CATSREGRGPEAFF. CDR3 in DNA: TGTGCCACCAGCAGAGAGGGCAGGGGCCCTGAAGCTTTCTTT.

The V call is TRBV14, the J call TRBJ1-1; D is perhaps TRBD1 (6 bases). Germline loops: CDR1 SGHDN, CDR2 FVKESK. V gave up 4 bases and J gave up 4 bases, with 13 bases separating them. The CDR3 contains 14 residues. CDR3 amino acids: CASSRTQGSTEAFF. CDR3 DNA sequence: TGTGCCAGCAGCCGCACGCAGGGGTCCACTGAAGCTTTCTTT.

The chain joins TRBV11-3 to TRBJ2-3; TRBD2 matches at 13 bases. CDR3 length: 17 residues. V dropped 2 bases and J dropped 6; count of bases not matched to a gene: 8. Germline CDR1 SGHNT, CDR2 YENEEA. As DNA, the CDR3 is TGTGCCAGCAGCTTAACCCGGACTAGCGGGGGAGTGGATACGCAGTATTTT. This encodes CASSLTRTSGGVDTQYF.

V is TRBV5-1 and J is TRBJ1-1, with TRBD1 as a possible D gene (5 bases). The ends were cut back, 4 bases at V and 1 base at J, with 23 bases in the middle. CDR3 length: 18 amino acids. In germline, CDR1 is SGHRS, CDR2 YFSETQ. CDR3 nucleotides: TGCGCCAGCAGCCCGGCTTGGGGTTCTGGACAAACGAACACTGAAGCTTTCTTT. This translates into CASSPAWGSGQTNTEAFF.

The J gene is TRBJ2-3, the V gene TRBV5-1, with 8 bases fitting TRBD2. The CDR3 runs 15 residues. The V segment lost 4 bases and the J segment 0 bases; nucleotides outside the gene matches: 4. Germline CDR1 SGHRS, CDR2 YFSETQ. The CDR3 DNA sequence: TGCGCCAGCAGCGCCCGGGGGGGTAGCACAGATACGCAGTATTTT. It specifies CASSARGGSTDTQYF.

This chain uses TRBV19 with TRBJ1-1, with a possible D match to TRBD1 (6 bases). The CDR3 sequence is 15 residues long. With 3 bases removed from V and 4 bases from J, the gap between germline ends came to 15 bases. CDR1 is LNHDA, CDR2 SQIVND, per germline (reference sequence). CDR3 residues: CASSIRDTIGTEAFF. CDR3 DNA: TGTGCCAGTAGTATCCGGGACACTATAGGCACTGAAGCTTTCTTT.

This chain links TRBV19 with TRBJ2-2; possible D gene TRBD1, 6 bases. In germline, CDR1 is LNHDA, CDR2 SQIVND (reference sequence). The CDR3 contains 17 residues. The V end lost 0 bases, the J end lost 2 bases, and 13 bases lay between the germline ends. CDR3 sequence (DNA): TGTGCCAGTAGTATAGATGGGGAACAGGGCAACACCGGGGAGCTGTTTTTT. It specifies CASSIDGEQGNTGELFF.

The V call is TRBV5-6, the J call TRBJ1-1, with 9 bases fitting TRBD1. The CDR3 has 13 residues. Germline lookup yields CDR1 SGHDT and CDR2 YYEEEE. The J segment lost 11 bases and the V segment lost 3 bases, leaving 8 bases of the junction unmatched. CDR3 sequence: CASSSGQGFRAFF. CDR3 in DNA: TGTGCCAGCAGCTCCGGACAGGGGTTTCGGGCTTTCTTT.

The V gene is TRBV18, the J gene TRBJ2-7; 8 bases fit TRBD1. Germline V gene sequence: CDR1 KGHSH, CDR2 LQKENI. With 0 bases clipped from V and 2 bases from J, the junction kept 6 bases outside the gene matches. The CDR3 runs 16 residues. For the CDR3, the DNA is TGTGCCAGCTCACCACCCAGGGGGCAAGGACCCTACGAGCAGTACTTC. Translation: CASSPPRGQGPYEQYF.

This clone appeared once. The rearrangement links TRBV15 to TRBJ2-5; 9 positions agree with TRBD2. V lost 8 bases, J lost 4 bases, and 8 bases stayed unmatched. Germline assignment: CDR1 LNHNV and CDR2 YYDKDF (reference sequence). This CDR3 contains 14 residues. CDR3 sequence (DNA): TGTGCCACCGATAGCGGGGGTCTTAGAGAGACCCAGTACTTC. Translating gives CATDSGGLRETQYF.

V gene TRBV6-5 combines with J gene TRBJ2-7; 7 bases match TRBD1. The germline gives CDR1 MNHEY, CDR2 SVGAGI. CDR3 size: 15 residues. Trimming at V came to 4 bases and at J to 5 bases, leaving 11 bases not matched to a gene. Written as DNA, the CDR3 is TGTGCCAGCAGTTGGACCCTGGGACAGTCAAACGAGCAGTACTTC. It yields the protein CASSWTLGQSNEQYF.

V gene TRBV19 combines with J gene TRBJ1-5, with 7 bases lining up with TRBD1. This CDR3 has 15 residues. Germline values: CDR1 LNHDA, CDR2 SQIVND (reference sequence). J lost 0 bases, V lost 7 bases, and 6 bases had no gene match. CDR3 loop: CASTPGGHSNQPQHF. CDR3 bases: TGTGCCAGTACGCCAGGGGGTCATAGCAATCAGCCCCAGCATTTT.

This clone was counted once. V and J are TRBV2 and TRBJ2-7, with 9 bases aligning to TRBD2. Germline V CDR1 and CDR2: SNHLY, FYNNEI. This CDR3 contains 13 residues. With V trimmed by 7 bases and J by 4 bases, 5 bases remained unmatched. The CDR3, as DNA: TGTGCCAGCAAGGGCGGGGGGGAATACGAGCAGTACTTC. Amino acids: CASKGGGEYEQYF.

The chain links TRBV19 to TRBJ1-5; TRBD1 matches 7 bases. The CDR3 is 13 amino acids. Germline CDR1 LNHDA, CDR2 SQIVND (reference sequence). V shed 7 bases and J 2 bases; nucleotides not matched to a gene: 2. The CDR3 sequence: CASTDRGNQPQHF. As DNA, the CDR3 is TGTGCCAGTACCGACAGGGGCAATCAGCCCCAGCATTTT.

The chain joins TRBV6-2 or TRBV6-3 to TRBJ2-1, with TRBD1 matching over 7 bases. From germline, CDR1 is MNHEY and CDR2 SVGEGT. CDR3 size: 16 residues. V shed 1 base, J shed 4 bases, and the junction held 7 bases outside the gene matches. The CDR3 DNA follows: TGTGCCAGCAGTTACTTAGCACAGGGGCGGTACAATGAGCAGTTCTTC. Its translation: CASSYLAQGRYNEQFF.

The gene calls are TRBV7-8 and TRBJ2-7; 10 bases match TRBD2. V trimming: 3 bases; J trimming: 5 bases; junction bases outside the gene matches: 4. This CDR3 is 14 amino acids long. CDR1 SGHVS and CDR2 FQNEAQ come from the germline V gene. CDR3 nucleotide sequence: TGTGCCAGCAGCTTTCTTCTAGCGGGGGACGAGCAGTACTTC. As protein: CASSFLLAGDEQYF.

The CDR3 DNA reads TGTGCCTCCGACAGGGGGTCGGTGAACACTGAAGCTTTCTTT. Translated: CASDRGSVNTEAFF. The chain couples TRBV30 to TRBJ1-1; 9 nucleotides agree with TRBD1. V shed 7 bases and J 0 bases; nucleotides not matched to a gene: 6. Germline CDR1 is GTSNPN and CDR2 is SVGIG (reference sequence). CDR3 length equals 14 residues.

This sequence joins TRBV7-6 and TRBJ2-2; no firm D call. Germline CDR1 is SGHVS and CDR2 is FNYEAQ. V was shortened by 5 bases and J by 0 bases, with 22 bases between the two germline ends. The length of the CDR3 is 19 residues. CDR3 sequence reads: CASSQPLKSRLANTGELFF. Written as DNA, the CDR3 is TGTGCCAGCAGCCAACCGCTGAAGAGCAGACTCGCGAACACCGGGGAGCTGTTTTTT.

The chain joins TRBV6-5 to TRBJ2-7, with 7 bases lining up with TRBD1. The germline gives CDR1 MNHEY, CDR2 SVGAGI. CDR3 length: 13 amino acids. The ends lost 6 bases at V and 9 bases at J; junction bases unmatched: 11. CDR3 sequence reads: CASRTGSGTPQYF. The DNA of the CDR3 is TGTGCCAGCAGGACAGGGAGCGGAACCCCGCAGTACTTC.

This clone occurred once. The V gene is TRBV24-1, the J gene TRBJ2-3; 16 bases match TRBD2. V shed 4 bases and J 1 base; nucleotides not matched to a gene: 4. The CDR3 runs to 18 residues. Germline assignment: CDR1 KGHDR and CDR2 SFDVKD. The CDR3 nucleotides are TGTGCCACCAGTGACCCGGGGACTAGCGGGGGGGGCACAGATACGCAGTATTTT. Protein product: CATSDPGTSGGGTDTQYF.

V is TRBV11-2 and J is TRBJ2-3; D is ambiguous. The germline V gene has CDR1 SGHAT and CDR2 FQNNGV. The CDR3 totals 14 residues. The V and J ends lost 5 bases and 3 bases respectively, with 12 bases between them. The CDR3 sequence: CASSPPWRTDTQYF. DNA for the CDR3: TGTGCCAGCAGCCCCCCATGGCGGACAGATACGCAGTATTTT.

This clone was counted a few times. CDR3 nucleotide sequence: TGTGCCAGCAGTCCAGACAGATACAATGAGCAGTTCTTC. The encoded protein is CASSPDRYNEQFF. The chain employs TRBV6-4 and TRBJ2-1, with D tentatively TRBD1 (5 bases). The CDR3 has 13 residues. Per germline, CDR1 MRHNA and CDR2 SNTAGT. V was pared by 5 bases and J by 4 bases, with 9 bases between.

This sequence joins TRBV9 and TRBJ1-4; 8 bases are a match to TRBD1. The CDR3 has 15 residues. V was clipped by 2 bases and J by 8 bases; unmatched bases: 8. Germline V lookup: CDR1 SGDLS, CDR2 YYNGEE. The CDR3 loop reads CASSVGQDFGEKLFF. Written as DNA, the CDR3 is TGTGCCAGCAGCGTGGGACAGGATTTCGGCGAAAAACTGTTTTTT.

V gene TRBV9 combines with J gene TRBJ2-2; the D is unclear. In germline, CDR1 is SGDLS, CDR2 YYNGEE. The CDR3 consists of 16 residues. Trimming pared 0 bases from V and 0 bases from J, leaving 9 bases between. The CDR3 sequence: CASSVGLTPNTGELFF. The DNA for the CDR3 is TGTGCCAGCAGCGTAGGACTGACTCCGAACACCGGGGAGCTGTTTTTT.

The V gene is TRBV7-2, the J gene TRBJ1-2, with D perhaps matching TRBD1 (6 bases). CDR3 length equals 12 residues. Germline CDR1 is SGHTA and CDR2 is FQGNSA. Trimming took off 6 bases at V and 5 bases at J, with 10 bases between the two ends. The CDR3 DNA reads TGTGCCAGCAGGCGGCAGGGGTATGGCTACACCTTC. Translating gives CASRRQGYGYTF. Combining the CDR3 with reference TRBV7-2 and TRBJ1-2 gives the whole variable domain GAGVSQSPSNKVTEKGKDVELRCDPISGHTALYWYRQSLGQGLEFLIYFQGNSAPDKSGLPSDRFSAERTGGSVSTLTIQRTQQEDSAVYLCASRRQGYGYTFGSGTRLTVV.